Ten or more counts support the clone carrying this TCR beta chain. Its antigen remains unknown. From germline, CDR1 is SNHLY and CDR2 FYNNEI. Losses at the gene ends were 6 bases for V and 8 bases for J; bases not matched to a gene: 11. CDR3 size: 14 residues. The source of the sample is a study of T cells in Graves' hyperthyroidism and ophthalmopathy. TCR beta CDR3 sequences were amplified from RNA transcripts. The HTBI primer set served for first-round RT-PCR of the TCR CDR3. TCRdb fed the multiplex PCR reads into MiXCR, producing one record per CDR3 protein. The sample holds approximately 520,000 distinct CDR3 sequences; under 25% are singletons and the top ten take more than 25%. An absence of ophthalmopathy progression within 18 months meant stable Graves' hyperthyroidism. Exclusion of a patient resulted from uncontrolled infection, other autoimmune disease, pregnancy or lactation. Findings of the study overall: Blood samples included most of the expanded thyroid clonotypes exceeding 0.001.

Sample: blood. The sequence derives from a man aged 18 to 29 with Graves' hyperthyroidism. The chain links TRBV2 to TRBJ1-2; TRBD1 aligns across 8 bases. Here the CDR3 reads CASRGGQGYDGYTF. The CDR3 DNA follows: TGTGCCAGCAGGGGAGGACAGGGTTACGACGGCTACACCTTC.